This note documents a single TCR beta chain sequence. Sequencing used immunoSEQ multiplex PCR; TCRdb keeps in-frame clones, though not all of them. Of some 160,000 clones in the sample, 78% were seen once. This sample is drawn from a study of blood T cell repertoires in COVID-19. This CDR3 has 14 amino acids. V gave up 3 bases and J gave up 7 bases, with 10 bases separating them. CDR1 is LGHDT and CDR2 is YNNKEL in the germline V gene (reference sequence). The rearrangement uses TRBV3-1 (or the pseudogene TRBV3-2) and TRBJ1-6; tentatively, D is TRBD1 (6 bases). The source is a woman of 80 years or more with acute or convalescent COVID-19. What was sequenced was peripheral blood. The chain's CDR3 is CASSHGQPNSPLHF. CDR3 bases: TGTGCCAGCAGCCACGGACAGCCCAATTCACCCCTCCACTTT.